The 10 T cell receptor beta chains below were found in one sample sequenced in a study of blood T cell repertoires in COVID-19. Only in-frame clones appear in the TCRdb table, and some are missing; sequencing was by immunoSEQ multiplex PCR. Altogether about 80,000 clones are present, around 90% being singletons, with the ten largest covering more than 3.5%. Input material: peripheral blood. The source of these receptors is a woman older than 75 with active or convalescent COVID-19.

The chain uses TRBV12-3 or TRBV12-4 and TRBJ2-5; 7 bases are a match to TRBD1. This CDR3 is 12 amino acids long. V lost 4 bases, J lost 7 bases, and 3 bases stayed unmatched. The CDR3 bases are TGTGCCAGCAGTTGGTACAGGGGGACCCAGTACTTC. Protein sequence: CASSWYRGTQYF.

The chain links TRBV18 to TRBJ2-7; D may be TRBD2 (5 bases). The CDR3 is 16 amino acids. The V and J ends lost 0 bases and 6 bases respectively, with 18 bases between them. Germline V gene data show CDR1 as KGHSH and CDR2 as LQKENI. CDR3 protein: CASSPPGFSGIREQYF. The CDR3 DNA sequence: TGTGCCAGCTCACCACCTGGCTTTTCGGGAATACGCGAGCAGTACTTC. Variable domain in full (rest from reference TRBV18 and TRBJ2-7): NAGVMQNPRHLVRRRGQEARLRCSPMKGHSHVYWYRQLPEEGLKFMVYLQKENIIDESGMPKERFSAEFPKEGPSILRIQQVVRGDSAAYFCASSPPGFSGIREQYFGPGTRLTVT.

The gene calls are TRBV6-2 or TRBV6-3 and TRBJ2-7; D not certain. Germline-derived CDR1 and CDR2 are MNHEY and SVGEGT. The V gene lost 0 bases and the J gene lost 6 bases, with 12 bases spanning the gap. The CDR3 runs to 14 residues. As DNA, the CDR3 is TGTGCCAGCAGTTACTCGAACGCACGCGGCGAGCAGTACTTC. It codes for CASSYSNARGEQYF.

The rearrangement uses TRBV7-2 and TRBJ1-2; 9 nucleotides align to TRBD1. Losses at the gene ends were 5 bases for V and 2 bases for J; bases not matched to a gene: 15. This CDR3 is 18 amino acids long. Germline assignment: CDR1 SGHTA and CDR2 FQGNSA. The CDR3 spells CASSPRFPGGQGNYGYTF. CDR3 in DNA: TGTGCCAGCAGCCCCCGATTTCCTGGGGGACAGGGAAACTATGGCTACACCTTC.

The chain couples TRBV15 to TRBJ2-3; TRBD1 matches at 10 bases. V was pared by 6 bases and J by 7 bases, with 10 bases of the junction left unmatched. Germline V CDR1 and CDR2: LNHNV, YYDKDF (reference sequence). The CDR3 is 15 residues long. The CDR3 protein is CATRGGDRGKNTQYF. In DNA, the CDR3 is TGTGCCACCAGAGGGGGGGACAGGGGAAAAAATACGCAGTATTTT.

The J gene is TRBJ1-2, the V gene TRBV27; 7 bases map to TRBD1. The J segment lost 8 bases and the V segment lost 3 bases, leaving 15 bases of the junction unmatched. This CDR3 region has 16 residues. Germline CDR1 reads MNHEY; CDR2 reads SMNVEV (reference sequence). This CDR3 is CASSFSGLGGGSGYTF. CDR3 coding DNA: TGTGCCAGCAGTTTCTCCGGTCTAGGGGGCGGATCGGGCTACACCTTC.

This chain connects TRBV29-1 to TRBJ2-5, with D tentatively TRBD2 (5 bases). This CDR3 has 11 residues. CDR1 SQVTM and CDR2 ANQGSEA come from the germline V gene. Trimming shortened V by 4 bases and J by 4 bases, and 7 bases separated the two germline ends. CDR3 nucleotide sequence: TGCAGCGTTGTTCGGGGAGAGACCCAGTACTTC. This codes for CSVVRGETQYF.

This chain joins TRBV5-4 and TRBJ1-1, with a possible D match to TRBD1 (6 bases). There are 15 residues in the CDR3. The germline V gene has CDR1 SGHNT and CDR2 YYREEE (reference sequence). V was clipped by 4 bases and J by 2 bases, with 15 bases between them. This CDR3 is CASSAQTGSNTEAFF. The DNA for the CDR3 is TGTGCCAGCAGCGCCCAGACAGGTTCAAACACTGAAGCTTTCTTT.

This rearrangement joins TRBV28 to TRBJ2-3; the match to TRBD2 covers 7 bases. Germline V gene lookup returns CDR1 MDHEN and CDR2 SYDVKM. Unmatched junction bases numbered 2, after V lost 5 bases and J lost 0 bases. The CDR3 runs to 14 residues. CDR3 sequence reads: CASSRSGSTDTQYF. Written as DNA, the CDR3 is TGTGCCAGCAGTCGTAGCGGGAGCACAGATACGCAGTATTTT.

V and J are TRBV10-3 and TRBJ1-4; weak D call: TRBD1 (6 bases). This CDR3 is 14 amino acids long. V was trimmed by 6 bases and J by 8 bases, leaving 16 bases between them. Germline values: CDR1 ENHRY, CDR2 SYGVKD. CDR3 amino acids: CAIRGTGRGEKLFF. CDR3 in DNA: TGTGCCATCAGGGGTACAGGGAGGGGCGAAAAACTGTTTTTT.